This T cell receptor (beta chain) came from a study of blood T cell repertoires in COVID-19. Overall study: Samples taken during acute and convalescent COVID-19 were collected in the United States, Italy and Spain. PBMCs, B-cell-depleted T cells, or T cells provided the cDNA or gDNA that made up the material.

Study processing details: Reference gene primer amplification gave estimated nucleated cell counts. Data came from immunoSEQ multiplex PCR; TCRdb stores just in-frame clones and leaves some out. Clone size and V and J calls were adopted from that table, with D and trimming inferred from the DNA. This table holds about 180,000 clones, about nine tenths found once. CDR1 and CDR2 from the germline V gene are MNHEY and SMNVEV (reference sequence). V gave up 3 bases and J gave up 1 base, with 10 bases separating them. The CDR3 contains 14 residues. The sequenced sample consisted of peripheral blood. The origin of this receptor is a man aged 18 to 29 who had recovered from COVID-19. The chain carries TRBV27 and TRBJ2-7; TRBD1 might be the D (5 bases). CDR3 loop: CASSFKDNSYEQYF. DNA of the CDR3: TGTGCCAGCAGTTTCAAGGACAATTCCTACGAGCAGTACTTC.